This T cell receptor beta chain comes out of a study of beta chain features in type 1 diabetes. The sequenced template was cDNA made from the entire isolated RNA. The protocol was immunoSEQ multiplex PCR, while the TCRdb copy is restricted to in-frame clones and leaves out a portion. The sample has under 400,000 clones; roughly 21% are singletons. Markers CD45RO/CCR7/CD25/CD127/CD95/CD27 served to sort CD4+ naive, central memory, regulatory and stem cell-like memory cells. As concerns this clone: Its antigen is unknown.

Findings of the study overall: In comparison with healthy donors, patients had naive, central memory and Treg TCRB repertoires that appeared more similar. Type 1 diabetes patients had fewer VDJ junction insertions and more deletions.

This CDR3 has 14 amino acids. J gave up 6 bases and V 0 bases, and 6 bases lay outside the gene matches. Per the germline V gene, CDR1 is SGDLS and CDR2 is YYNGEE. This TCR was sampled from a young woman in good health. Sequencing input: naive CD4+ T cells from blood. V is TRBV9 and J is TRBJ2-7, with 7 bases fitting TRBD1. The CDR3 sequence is CASSVDGTVLEQYF. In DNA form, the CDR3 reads TGTGCCAGCAGCGTAGACGGGACAGTGCTCGAGCAGTACTTC.